This TCR beta chain was identified during a study of molecular identifiers for immune sequencing clone quantification. Study-wide findings and caveats: Effector cells had over 99% of their molecules in clones above 20 RNA copies, while naive cells had under 1%. Identical TCR molecules can share a barcode, and this sharing could underestimate highly expanded clone sizes.

TCRdb used MiXCR to reprocess the PCR reads, holding one entry per CDR3 protein. Here the sample spans about 640,000 distinct CDR3 sequences, 20% being singletons. The authors gated naive CD8 T cells as CD8+CD4-CCR7+CD45RA+ for sorting. V was shortened by 0 bases and J by 4 bases, with 13 bases between the two germline ends. CDR3 size: 15 residues. CDR1 is MGHRA and CDR2 is YSYEKL in the germline V gene. This clonotype was found a few times. Its antigen remains unidentified. The sequenced sample consisted of naive CD8+ T cells from blood, with Jurkat cell RNA spiked in. The subset: FACS-sorted CD8+CD4-CCR7+CD45RA+ naive T cells. This rearrangement joins TRBV4-1 to TRBJ2-7; perhaps TRBD1 as D (5 bases). This clonotype originated in a human donor in good health. Some libraries in this study had Jurkat cell RNA spiked in. The DNA for the CDR3 is TGCGCCAGCAGCCAAGACGGACACGAAGTATACGAGCAGTACTTC. This encodes CASSQDGHEVYEQYF.